This TCR beta chain appears in the sequencing data of a study of control samples from healthy donors and cancer patients. This clone was detected only a few times. Only in-frame clones appear in the TCRdb table, and some are missing; sequencing was by immunoSEQ multiplex PCR. The sample has 55,000 to 90,000 clones; approximately 80% are singletons. The germline CDR1 and CDR2 sequences are SGHNT and YENEEA. This CDR3 is 14 amino acids long. Deletions cut 4 bases from V and 4 bases from J, with 10 bases between. Specimen: blood. The clonotype comes from a man in his fifties in good health. The chain links TRBV11-3 to TRBJ2-2; no definite D call. This CDR3 is CASSSRKFTGELFF. In DNA, the CDR3 is TGTGCCAGCAGCTCCAGGAAATTCACCGGGGAGCTGTTTTTT.